This paragraph reports one T cell receptor (beta chain). What this receptor recognizes is not known. The data originate from a study of CXCR3-negative and CXCR3-positive naive CD8 T cells (dated by TCRdb to about 2019). A note on the overall study: In total, roughly 130 million TRB reads were obtained, corresponding to roughly 1.5 +/- 0.3 million reads per library. Diversity and physicochemical repertoire analyses covered approximately 10 donors pooled from two independent experiments. TRBV-TRBJ cluster analysis included naive subsets from roughly 5 donors and memory cells from 3 donors.

Study-level results and caveats: TRB CDR3s from CXCR3-positive naive cells showed higher hydrophobicity (lower Kidera factor 4), lower energy, and higher strength and volume indices than CXCR3-negative naive cells. CXCR3 expression partially decreased after cryopreservation, so most assays used freshly isolated PBMCs. Repertoire diversity was comparably high in both naive subsets but much lower in memory CD8+ T cells. Naive CXCR3-negative and CXCR3-positive cells from the same donor showed similar TRBV-TRBJ usage, whereas memory cells showed distinct patterns. Because surface CD5, which is linked to self-reactivity in mice, was comparable between the naive subsets, TCR interaction strength was also inferred from TRB CDR3 physicochemical properties.

The CDR3 spans 18 residues, from the cysteine through the phenylalanine. The DNA sequence is not available. CDR1 MNHEY and CDR2 SVGAGI are derived from the germline V gene. Data came from a NextSeq 550. The Human TCR Profiling Kit (MiLaboratory) was used to prepare UMI-labeled 5' RACE TRB cDNA libraries. cDNA synthesis used the entire amount of extracted RNA, and PCR amplification then used the entire amount of cDNA produced. Libraries were prepared in parallel with an identical number of PCR cycles. The paper's data handling went like this. With a requirement of at least two reads per UMI, MIGEC and MiXCR extracted about 50,000 +/- 10,000 unique UMI-labeled TRB cDNA molecules per library. On average, each library contained approximately 40,000 +/- 10,000 functional in-frame TRB CDR3 nucleotide clonotypes without stop codons. Diversity metrics, including normalized Shannon-Wiener and Chao1, were computed in VDJtools after downsampling to 5000 UMI-labeled TRB molecules per sample. Clonotype-size-weighted physicochemical properties of the central five CDR3 residues (interaction energy, strength, volume and Kidera factor 4) were computed in VDJtools. TCRdb reprocessed the sequencing reads and holds a single record per CDR3 protein sequence, with no DNA. The V and J calls, along with clone size, are taken from TCRdb and not from the paper's own processing. The sample's records list just under 90,000 distinct CDR3 sequences. The ten largest make up less than 1% of the sample.

Each CD8+ T cell subset was flow-sorted in triplicate, and around 320,000 cells per subset were placed directly into RLT lysis buffer. Naive CD8+ T cells were defined stringently as CD45RO-CCR7+CD27+CD95- to exclude memory contaminants. Using standard density gradient centrifugation, peripheral blood mononuclear cells were isolated from buffy coats. A FACSAria III was used to flow-sort naive CD8+ T cells into CXCR3-negative and CXCR3-positive populations. An RNeasy Mini Kit was used to extract total RNA from the sorted cells. The rearrangement joined TRBV6-5 to TRBJ2-1; the TRBD2 assignment by TCRdb is unverifiable without DNA. The source material was naive CXCR3+ CD8+ T cells from blood. The cell subset or site label, as the study defines it: CD45RO-CCR7+CD27+CD95- naive CD8+ T cells expressing CXCR3 (TNR3+). The receptor's source is a human donor in good health. Some clones in this sample may be carry-over from other donors' samples. The CDR3 region reads CASRKEALWQKAGNEQFF.